These 16 T cell receptor beta chains were sequenced from one sample in a study of post-analysis software for immune sequencing data. Their antigens remain unidentified. Unique molecular identifiers tagged the TCR beta cDNA libraries. In TCRdb, the PCR reads were re-called with MiXCR into one record per CDR3 protein. The sample lists approximately 570,000 distinct CDR3 sequences; roughly 47% were seen once. Study-level results: Compared with controls, patients had more of roughly five TRBV segments, including TRBV5-6, TRBV5-1 and TRBV20-1.

Sequencing was performed on blood. Every receptor here comes from a girl under 18 with multiple sclerosis.

In its sample, this clonotype was seen once. V usage is TRBV6-2 or TRBV6-3 and J usage is TRBJ2-2; 8 nucleotides align to TRBD1. Germline V gene data show CDR1 as MNHEY and CDR2 as SVGEGT. CDR3 length: 15 amino acids. V was pared by 0 bases and J by 6 bases, with 3 bases of the junction left unmatched. CDR3 protein: CASSYSSTGAGELFF. The CDR3 DNA follows: TGTGCCAGCAGTTACTCCTCGACAGGGGCCGGGGAGCTGTTTTTT.

A remark on this clonotype: A junction boundary mismatches the germline segment, possibly from a read error. J is TRBJ1-1 and V is TRBV7-2; D possibly corresponds to TRBD1 (5 bases). The CDR3 spans 13 residues. Germline V gene data show CDR1 as SGHTA and CDR2 as FQGNSA. The DNA of the CDR3 is TGTGCCAGCAGCCCGAGGGACGGCACTGAGGCTTTCTTT. Its translation is CASSPRDGTEAFF.

This chain uses TRBV7-8 with TRBJ2-1, with 7 bases lining up with TRBD2. There are 14 residues in the CDR3. Germline trimming cut 8 bases from V and 4 bases from J; bases unmatched to any gene: 8. Per germline, CDR1 SGHVS and CDR2 FQNEAQ. As DNA, the CDR3 is TGTGCCAGCGGAAAACAGCGGGGTTACAATGAGCAGTTCTTC. Protein: CASGKQRGYNEQFF.

A few counts support this clonotype. The genes are TRBV12-3 or TRBV12-4 and TRBJ2-1; D unclear. This CDR3 spans 11 amino acids. The V end was cut by 3 bases, the J end by 10 bases, with 7 bases between. The CDR3 region is CASSFEIEQFF. The CDR3 DNA reads as TGTGCCAGCAGTTTTGAGATAGAGCAGTTCTTC.

J is TRBJ2-3 and V is TRBV20-1, with 12 bases that match TRBD2. Germline values: CDR1 DFQATT, CDR2 SNEGSKA (reference sequence). The CDR3 length is 19 residues. V lost 0 bases, J lost 2 bases, and 12 bases stayed unmatched. CDR3 protein: CSARDRHKRLAGATDTQYF. The CDR3 nucleotides are TGCAGTGCTAGAGATCGACATAAGCGACTAGCGGGGGCCACAGATACGCAGTATTTT.

This chain uses TRBV6-6 with TRBJ2-5; the D gene is possibly TRBD2 (5 bases). The CDR3 totals 14 residues. V was trimmed by 0 bases and J by 5 bases, leaving 10 bases between them. The germline V gene encodes CDR1 MNHNY and CDR2 SVGAGI (reference sequence). CDR3 coding DNA: TGTGCCAGCAGTTACTCTGGAGGTGGGGAGACCCAGTACTTC. The encoded protein is CASSYSGGGETQYF.

With respect to this clonotype: Because it lacks the conserved phenylalanine or tryptophan at the end, this CDR3 is likely a read error. This sequence joins TRBV29-1 and TRBJ2-5; D may be TRBD2 (6 bases). Germline V lookup: CDR1 SQVTM, CDR2 ANQGSEA. V lost 6 bases, J lost 4 bases, and 18 bases lay in between. The CDR3 consists of 14 residues. For the CDR3, the DNA is TGCAGCGTGGGAGGATTTCCCTGGGGAGAGACCCAGTACTAC. Protein sequence: CSVGGFPWGETQYY.

The V call is TRBV20-1, the J call TRBJ2-3; TRBD2 is a possible D gene (5 bases). Germline V gene sequence: CDR1 DFQATT, CDR2 SNEGSKA (reference sequence). Trimming removed 1 base at V and 5 bases at J, with 10 bases between. The CDR3 extends over 13 amino acids. The CDR3 DNA follows: TGCAGTGCTAGAGGGGCGGGTAGAGATACGCAGTATTTT. Its translation: CSARGAGRDTQYF.

The chain is built from TRBV20-1 and TRBJ2-1, with unresolved D. Trimming left V 3 bases short and J 7 bases short, with 13 bases between. CDR1 DFQATT and CDR2 SNEGSKA come from the germline V gene (reference sequence). CDR3 length: 13 residues. CDR3 residues: CSASPSLANEQFF. The DNA for the CDR3 is TGCAGTGCTAGCCCTAGTCTGGCTAATGAGCAGTTCTTC.

The sample holds a few counts of this clonotype. J is TRBJ1-1 and V is TRBV6-8; a possible D gene is TRBD1 (5 bases). The CDR3 loop spans 14 amino acids. Per germline, CDR1 MNHGY and CDR2 SAAAGT. The V gene lost 5 bases and the J gene lost 0 bases, with 10 bases spanning the gap. CDR3 region: CASSAGLLNTEAFF. The CDR3 nucleotides are TGTGCCAGCAGTGCGGGACTCCTGAACACTGAAGCTTTCTTT.

This clonotype has a handful of counts. This chain connects TRBV5-1 to TRBJ2-7; D call uncertain. The CDR3 extends over 12 amino acids. Trimming cost V 4 bases and J 4 bases, with 9 bases left between them. CDR1 SGHRS and CDR2 YFSETQ come from the germline V gene. The CDR3 region is CASSPERYEQYF. The CDR3 DNA reads TGCGCCAGCAGCCCGGAAAGATACGAGCAGTACTTC.

This clonotype was recorded once. In DNA form, the CDR3 reads TGCGCCAGCAGTGAGTCGCCCCTGGAGCAGTTCTTC. This translates into CASSESPLEQFF. The chain recombines TRBV10-2 with TRBJ2-1; D uncertain. The CDR3 spans 12 residues. In germline, CDR1 is WSHSY, CDR2 SAAADI. V was pared by 0 bases and J by 10 bases, with 7 bases between.

This clonotype was observed a handful of times. V gene TRBV12-3 or TRBV12-4 combines with J gene TRBJ2-5, with TRBD2 matching over 9 bases. V was pared by 7 bases and J by 1 base, with 7 bases of the junction left unmatched. CDR3 length: 15 amino acids. The CDR3 here is CASMAGGNVQETQYF. CDR3 nucleotides: TGTGCCAGCATGGCGGGGGGGAACGTCCAAGAGACCCAGTACTTC.

This chain links TRBV30 with TRBJ2-5; 7 bases match TRBD2. With V trimmed by 1 base and J by 4 bases, 9 bases remained unmatched. CDR1 is GTSNPN, CDR2 SVGIG, per germline (reference sequence). CDR3 length: 15 amino acids. The CDR3 loop reads CAWSDGGLEGETQYF. The CDR3 nucleotides read TGTGCCTGGAGTGATGGCGGACTAGAAGGAGAGACCCAGTACTTC.

Only a few counts were recorded for this clonotype. The DNA of the CDR3 is TGTGCCAGCAGTGAAGGCGGTTGGCCGTCAGGTGGCTACACCTTC. It translates to CASSEGGWPSGGYTF. The rearrangement uses TRBV6-1 and TRBJ1-2, with D uncertain. CDR1 and CDR2 (germline): MNHNS, SASEGT. Trimming pared 1 base from V and 7 bases from J, leaving 16 bases between. This CDR3 has 15 residues.

This clonotype showed up just a few times. The chain combines TRBV5-1 with TRBJ2-5; 7 bases match TRBD2. V dropped 4 bases and J dropped 7; count of bases not matched to a gene: 10. Looked up from germline, CDR1 is SGHRS and CDR2 is YFSETQ. This CDR3 spans 14 amino acids. The CDR3: CASSRADGRATQYF. CDR3 DNA: TGCGCCAGCAGCCGGGCCGATGGGAGGGCGACCCAGTACTTC.